The next 18 T cell receptor beta chains were all read from a single sample in a study of blood T cell repertoires in COVID-19. Here immunoSEQ multiplex PCR was the method, and the copy in TCRdb shows in-frame clones only, minus some. The table shows tens of thousands of clones, with around 84% occurring only once. Sequencing was done on a sample of peripheral blood. These receptors came from a man between 65 and 85 years old with active COVID-19.

The chain joins TRBV7-2 to TRBJ1-6; D unclear. This CDR3 has 15 residues. Germline assignment: CDR1 SGHTA and CDR2 FQGNSA. V was clipped by 1 base and J by 4 bases, with 8 bases between them. The CDR3 sequence: CASSLGSFYNSPLHF. The DNA of the CDR3 is TGTGCCAGCAGCTTAGGTTCTTTTTATAATTCACCCCTCCACTTT. Using reference TRBV7-2 and TRBJ1-6 for the parts outside the CDR3, the full variable domain is GAGVSQSPSNKVTEKGKDVELRCDPISGHTALYWYRQSLGQGLEFLIYFQGNSAPDKSGLPSDRFSAERTGGSVSTLTIQRTQQEDSAVYLCASSLGSFYNSPLHFGNGTRLTVT.

V is TRBV6-6 and J is TRBJ1-1; TRBD1 might be the D (5 bases). CDR3 length equals 12 residues. Trimming took 5 bases from V and 11 from J, leaving 15 bases between them. Germline V CDR1 and CDR2: MNHNY, SVGAGI (reference sequence). CDR3 in amino acids: CASSNGGSRAFF. The CDR3 bases are TGTGCCAGCAGTAACGGGGGAAGTCGTGCTTTCTTT.

The rearrangement uses TRBV4-3 and TRBJ2-2; no reliable D call. V was trimmed by 0 bases and J by 2 bases, leaving 7 bases between them. The CDR3 sequence is 15 residues long. Germline CDR1 reads LGHNA; CDR2 reads YSLEER. In nucleotides, the CDR3 is TGCGCCAGCAGCCAAGAGTCCCGTAACACCGGGGAGCTGTTTTTT. Encoded protein: CASSQESRNTGELFF.

The chain uses TRBV27 and TRBJ2-7; D unclear. The length of the CDR3 is 13 residues. Per germline, CDR1 MNHEY and CDR2 SMNVEV (reference sequence). V shed 5 bases and J shed 0 bases, with 8 bases lying between them. CDR3 region: CASSPQISYEQYF. CDR3 nucleotide sequence: TGTGCCAGCAGTCCCCAGATCTCCTACGAGCAGTACTTC.

The chain joins TRBV11-2 to TRBJ1-5, with 10 nucleotides matching TRBD1. V was pared by 1 base and J by 2 bases, with 5 bases of the junction left unmatched. The germline V gene encodes CDR1 SGHAT and CDR2 FQNNGV. The CDR3 runs to 17 residues. The CDR3 is CASSLGTGTGGNQPQHF. The CDR3, as DNA: TGTGCCAGCAGCTTAGGGACCGGGACAGGGGGCAATCAGCCCCAGCATTTT.

The V call is TRBV18, the J call TRBJ1-1, with D perhaps matching TRBD1 (6 bases). CDR1 is KGHSH and CDR2 is LQKENI in the germline V gene. V was clipped by 3 bases and J by 4 bases, with 15 bases between them. The CDR3 has 15 amino acids. CDR3 loop: CASSPQGAGVTEAFF. CDR3 bases: TGTGCCAGCTCACCCCAAGGGGCAGGGGTCACTGAAGCTTTCTTT.

The chain is built from TRBV2 and TRBJ2-1; 14 positions agree with TRBD2. J gave up 8 bases and V 6 bases, and 3 bases lay outside the gene matches. CDR1 SNHLY and CDR2 FYNNEI come from the germline V gene. This CDR3 is 14 amino acids long. Written as DNA, the CDR3 is TGTGCCAGCAGGACTAGCGGGGGGGCTTATGAGCAGTTCTTC. This encodes CASRTSGGAYEQFF.

The chain employs TRBV19 and TRBJ2-1; the match to TRBD2 covers 11 bases. The CDR3 extends over 14 amino acids. The V gene end was trimmed by 5 bases and the J gene end by 7 bases; junction bases not matched to a gene: 4. Germline lookup yields CDR1 LNHDA and CDR2 SQIVND (reference sequence). The CDR3 DNA reads as TGTGCCAGTAGTTTACTAGCGGGGGAGAATGAGCAGTTCTTC. This translates into CASSLLAGENEQFF.

This clone was seen only once. V usage is TRBV19 and J usage is TRBJ1-6; D is possibly TRBD1 (6 bases). Trimming cost V 9 bases and J 9 bases, with 15 bases left between them. From germline, CDR1 is LNHDA and CDR2 SQIVND (reference sequence). The CDR3 covers 13 residues. The DNA of the CDR3 is TGTGCCAGCGGACACAGGGCGGGTTCACCCCTCCACTTT. It yields the protein CASGHRAGSPLHF.

This clone appeared once. This chain uses TRBV5-1 with TRBJ2-1, with TRBD1 as a possible D gene (5 bases). The V gene's germline CDR1 is SGHRS and CDR2 YFSETQ. CDR3 length equals 16 residues. The V end lost 1 base, the J end lost 5 bases, and 16 bases lay between the germline ends. For the CDR3, the DNA is TGCGCCAGCAGCTTGAGGCTAGACAGTGATAACAATGAGCAGTTCTTC. Its protein is CASSLRLDSDNNEQFF.

This clone was observed once. The genes are TRBV7-2 and TRBJ2-7, with D perhaps matching TRBD1 (6 bases). Germline-derived CDR1 and CDR2 are SGHTA and FQGNSA. Trimming took 1 base from V and 0 from J, leaving 16 bases between them. The CDR3 totals 17 residues. CDR3 region: CASSLVAGTLSSYEQYF. The CDR3 DNA reads as TGTGCCAGCAGCTTAGTGGCCGGGACATTGAGCTCCTACGAGCAGTACTTC.

V usage is TRBV7-3 and J usage is TRBJ2-3; D might be TRBD1 (6 bases). V gave up 5 bases and J gave up 6 bases, with 12 bases separating them. There are 13 residues in the CDR3. The germline V gene has CDR1 SGHTA and CDR2 FQGTGA. CDR3 loop: CASSQTGSDTQYF. Written as DNA, the CDR3 is TGTGCCAGCAGCCAAACAGGGAGTGATACGCAGTATTTT.

This chain links TRBV7-8 with TRBJ1-6; possible D gene TRBD1, 5 bases. Germline CDR1 and CDR2: SGHVS and FQNEAQ. The CDR3 runs to 18 residues. V was clipped by 2 bases and J by 0 bases, with 14 bases between them. CDR3: CASSLRRRALSYNSPLHF. CDR3 nucleotides: TGTGCCAGCAGCTTACGTCGCAGGGCACTCTCCTATAATTCACCCCTCCACTTT.

This chain uses TRBV7-6 with TRBJ1-2, with 7 bases fitting TRBD1. This CDR3 spans 12 amino acids. Germline V lookup: CDR1 SGHVS, CDR2 FNYEAQ. J was trimmed by 7 bases and V by 2 bases; bases with no gene match: 1. The CDR3 reads CASSLQGGGYTF. The DNA for the CDR3 is TGTGCCAGCAGCTTACAGGGGGGTGGCTACACCTTC.

The chain links TRBV29-1 to TRBJ2-6; D gene ambiguous. The V gene's germline CDR1 is SQVTM and CDR2 ANQGSEA. Trimming took 5 bases from V and 0 from J, leaving 11 bases between them. The CDR3 is 15 amino acids. The DNA of the CDR3 is TGCAGCGTTCCCCGAACCAGCTCTGGGGCCAACGTCCTGACTTTC. Its translation is CSVPRTSSGANVLTF.

The chain uses TRBV6-5 and TRBJ2-7; tentative D call: TRBD1 (6 bases). Germline lookup yields CDR1 MNHEY and CDR2 SVGAGI. Trimming took off 4 bases at V and 1 base at J, with 17 bases between the two ends. The CDR3 runs 16 residues. As DNA, the CDR3 is TGTGCCAGCAGTTTCGCCTCCGGGACACCGTCCTACGAGCAGTACTTC. This gives the protein CASSFASGTPSYEQYF.

V gene TRBV7-2 combines with J gene TRBJ1-1; 7 nucleotides align to TRBD1. Per the germline V gene, CDR1 is SGHTA and CDR2 is FQGNSA. The CDR3 totals 12 residues. Trimming removed 1 base from V and 9 bases from J; junction bases left unmatched: 2. Here the CDR3 DNA reads TGTGCCAGCAGCTTAGGACAGGGAAAAGCTTTCTTT. Residues: CASSLGQGKAFF.

This clone was detected only a few times. V usage is TRBV2 and J usage is TRBJ1-1; 11 bases line up with TRBD1. Germline CDR1 is SNHLY and CDR2 is FYNNEI. The J segment lost 6 bases and the V segment lost 6 bases, leaving 9 bases of the junction unmatched. CDR3 length: 15 residues. The CDR3: CASRPGQGARAEAFF. CDR3 in DNA: TGTGCCAGCAGGCCAGGACAGGGGGCTCGCGCTGAAGCTTTCTTT.